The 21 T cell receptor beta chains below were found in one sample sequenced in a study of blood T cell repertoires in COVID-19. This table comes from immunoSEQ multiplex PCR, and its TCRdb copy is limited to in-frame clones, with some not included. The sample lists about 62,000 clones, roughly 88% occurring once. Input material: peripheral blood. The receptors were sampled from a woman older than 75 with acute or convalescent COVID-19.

The chain's CDR3 is CASSPGEMSSYEQYF. Written as DNA, the CDR3 is TGTGCCAGCTCACCAGGGGAGATGAGCTCCTACGAGCAGTACTTC. The rearrangement links TRBV18 to TRBJ2-7, with D possibly being TRBD2 (5 bases). The CDR3 has 15 amino acids. Germline V gene data show CDR1 as KGHSH and CDR2 as LQKENI. V lost 2 bases and J lost 0, with 11 bases in between.

CDR3 loop: CASSTGQGAKKQYF. CDR3 coding DNA: TGTGCCAGCAGTACGGGACAGGGAGCTAAGAAGCAGTACTTC. The J gene is TRBJ2-7, the V gene TRBV6-5; TRBD1 matches at 9 bases. Germline CDR1 reads MNHEY; CDR2 reads SVGAGI. The CDR3 runs 14 residues. With 5 bases clipped from V and 8 bases from J, the junction kept 10 bases outside the gene matches.

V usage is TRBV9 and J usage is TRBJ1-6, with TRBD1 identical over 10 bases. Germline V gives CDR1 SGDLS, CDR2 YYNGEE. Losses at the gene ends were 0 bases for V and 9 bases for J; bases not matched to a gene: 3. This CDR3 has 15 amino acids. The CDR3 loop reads CASSVEGQGPSPLHF. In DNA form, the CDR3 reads TGTGCCAGCAGCGTAGAGGGACAGGGGCCTTCACCCCTCCACTTT.

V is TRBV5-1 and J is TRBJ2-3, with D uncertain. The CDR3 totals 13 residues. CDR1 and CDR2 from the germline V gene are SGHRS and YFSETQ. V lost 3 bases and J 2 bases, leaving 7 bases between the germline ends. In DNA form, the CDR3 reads TGCGCCAGCAGCTCCTCTTACACAGATACGCAGTATTTT. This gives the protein CASSSSYTDTQYF.

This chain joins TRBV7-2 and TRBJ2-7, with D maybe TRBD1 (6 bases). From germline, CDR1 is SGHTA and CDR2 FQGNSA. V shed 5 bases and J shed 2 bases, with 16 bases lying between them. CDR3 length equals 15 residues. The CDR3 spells CASSPYETGTYEQYF. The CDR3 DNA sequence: TGTGCCAGCAGCCCCTATGAGACAGGAACCTACGAGCAGTACTTC.

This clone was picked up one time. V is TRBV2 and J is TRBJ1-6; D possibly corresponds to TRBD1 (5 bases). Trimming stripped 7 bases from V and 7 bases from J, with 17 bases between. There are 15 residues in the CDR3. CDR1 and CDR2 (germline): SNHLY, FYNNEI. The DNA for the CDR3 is TGTGCCAGCACCGCCGACAGAGGCAAAAATTCACCCCTCCACTTT. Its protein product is CASTADRGKNSPLHF.

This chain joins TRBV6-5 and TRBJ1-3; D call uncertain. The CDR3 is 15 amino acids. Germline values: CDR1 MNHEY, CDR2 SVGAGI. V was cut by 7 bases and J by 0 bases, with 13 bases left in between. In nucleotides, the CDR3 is TGTGCCAGCAACACGGACTTTAGCTCTGGAAACACCATATATTTT. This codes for CASNTDFSSGNTIYF.

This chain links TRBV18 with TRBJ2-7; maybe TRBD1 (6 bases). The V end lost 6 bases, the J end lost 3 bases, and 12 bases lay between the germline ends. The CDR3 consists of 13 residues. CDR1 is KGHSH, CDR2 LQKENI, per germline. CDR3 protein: CASSQDRSYEQYF. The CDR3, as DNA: TGTGCCAGCTCCCAAGACAGGAGCTACGAGCAGTACTTC.

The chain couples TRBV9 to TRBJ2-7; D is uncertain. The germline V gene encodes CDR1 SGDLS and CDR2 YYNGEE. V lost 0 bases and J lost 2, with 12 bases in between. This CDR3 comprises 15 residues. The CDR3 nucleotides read TGTGCCAGCAGCGTAGGGATGGCACAGACCTACGAGCAGTACTTC. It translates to CASSVGMAQTYEQYF.

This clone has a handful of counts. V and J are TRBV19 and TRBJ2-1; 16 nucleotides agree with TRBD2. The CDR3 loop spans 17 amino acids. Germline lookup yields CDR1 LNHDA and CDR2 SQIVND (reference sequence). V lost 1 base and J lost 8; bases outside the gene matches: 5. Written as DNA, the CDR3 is TGTGCCAGTAGTATAGTTTCGGGACTAGCGGGGGGGGATGAGCAGTTCTTC. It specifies CASSIVSGLAGGDEQFF.

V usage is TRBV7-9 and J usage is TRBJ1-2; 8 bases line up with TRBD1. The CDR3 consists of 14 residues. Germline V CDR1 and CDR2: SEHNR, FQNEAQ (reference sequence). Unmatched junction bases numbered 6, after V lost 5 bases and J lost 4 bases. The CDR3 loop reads CASSLDTGGYGYTF. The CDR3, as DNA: TGTGCCAGCAGCCTGGATACAGGGGGCTATGGCTACACCTTC.

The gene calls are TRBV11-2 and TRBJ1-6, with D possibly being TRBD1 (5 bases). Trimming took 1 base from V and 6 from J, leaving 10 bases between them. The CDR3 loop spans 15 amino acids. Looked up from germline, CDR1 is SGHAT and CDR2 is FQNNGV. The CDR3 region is CASSLASGPNSPLHF. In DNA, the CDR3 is TGTGCCAGCAGCTTAGCTTCAGGGCCTAATTCACCCCTCCACTTT.

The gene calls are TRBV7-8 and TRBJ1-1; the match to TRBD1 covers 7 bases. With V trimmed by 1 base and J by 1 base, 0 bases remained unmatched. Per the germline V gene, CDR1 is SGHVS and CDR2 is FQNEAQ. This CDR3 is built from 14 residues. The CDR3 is CASSLDRGNTEAFF. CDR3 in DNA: TGTGCCAGCAGCTTAGACAGGGGGAACACTGAAGCTTTCTTT. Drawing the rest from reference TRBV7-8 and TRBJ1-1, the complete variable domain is GAGVSQSPRYKVAKRGQDVALRCDPISGHVSLFWYQQALGQGPEFLTYFQNEAQLDKSGLPSDRFFAERPEGSVSTLKIQRTQQEDSAVYLCASSLDRGNTEAFFGQGTRLTVV.

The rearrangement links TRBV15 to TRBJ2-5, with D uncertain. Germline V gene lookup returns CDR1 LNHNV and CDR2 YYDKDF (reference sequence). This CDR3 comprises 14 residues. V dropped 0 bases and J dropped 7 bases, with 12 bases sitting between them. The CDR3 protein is CATSRDKTSGTQYF. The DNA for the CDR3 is TGTGCCACCAGCAGAGATAAAACTTCGGGGACCCAGTACTTC.

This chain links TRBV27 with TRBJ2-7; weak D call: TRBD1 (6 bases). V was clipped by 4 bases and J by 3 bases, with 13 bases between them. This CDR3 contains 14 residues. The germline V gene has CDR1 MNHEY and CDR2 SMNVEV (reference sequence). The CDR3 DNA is TGTGCCAGCAGTTCCTACAGGGTTGACTACGAGCAGTACTTC. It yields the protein CASSSYRVDYEQYF.

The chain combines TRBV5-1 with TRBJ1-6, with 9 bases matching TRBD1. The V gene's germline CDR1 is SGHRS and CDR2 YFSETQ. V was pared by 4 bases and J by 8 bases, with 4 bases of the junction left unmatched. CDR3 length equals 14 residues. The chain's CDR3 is CASSATGGDSPLHF. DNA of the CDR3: TGCGCCAGCAGCGCAACAGGGGGCGATTCACCCCTCCACTTT.

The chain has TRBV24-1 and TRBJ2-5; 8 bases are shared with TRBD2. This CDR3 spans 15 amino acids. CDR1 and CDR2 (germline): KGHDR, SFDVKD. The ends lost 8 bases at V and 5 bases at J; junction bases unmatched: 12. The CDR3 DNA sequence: TGTGCCACCATGGAAACGGGGGGGAATCAGGAGACCCAGTACTTC. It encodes CATMETGGNQETQYF.

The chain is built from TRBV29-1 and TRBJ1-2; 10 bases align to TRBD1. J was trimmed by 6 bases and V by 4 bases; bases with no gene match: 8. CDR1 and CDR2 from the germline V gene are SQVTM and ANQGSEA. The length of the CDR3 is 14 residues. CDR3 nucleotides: TGCAGCGTTGGGGGGGACAGGGGCCCCAATGGCTACACCTTC. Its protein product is CSVGGDRGPNGYTF.

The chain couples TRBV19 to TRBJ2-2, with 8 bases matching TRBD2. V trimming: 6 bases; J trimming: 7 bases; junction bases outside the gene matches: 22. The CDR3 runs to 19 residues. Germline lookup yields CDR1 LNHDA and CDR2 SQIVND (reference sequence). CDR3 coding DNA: TGTGCCAGTAGGCGTAACCTTCCTATAAGCGGGAGTCCCCACGGGGAGCTGTTTTTT. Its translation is CASRRNLPISGSPHGELFF.

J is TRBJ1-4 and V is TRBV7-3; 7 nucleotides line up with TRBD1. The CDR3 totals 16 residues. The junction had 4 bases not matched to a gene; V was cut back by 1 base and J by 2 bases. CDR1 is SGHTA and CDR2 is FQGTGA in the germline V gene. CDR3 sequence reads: CASSLKGGQTNEKLFF. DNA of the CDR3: TGTGCCAGCAGCTTAAAAGGGGGCCAGACTAATGAAAAACTGTTTTTT.

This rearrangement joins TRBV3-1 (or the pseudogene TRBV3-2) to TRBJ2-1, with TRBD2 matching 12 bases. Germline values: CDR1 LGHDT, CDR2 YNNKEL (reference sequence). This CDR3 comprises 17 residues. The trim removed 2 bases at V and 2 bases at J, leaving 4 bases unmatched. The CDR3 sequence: CASSQLAGGATYNEQFF. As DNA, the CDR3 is TGTGCCAGCAGCCAACTAGCGGGGGGGGCGACCTACAATGAGCAGTTCTTC.